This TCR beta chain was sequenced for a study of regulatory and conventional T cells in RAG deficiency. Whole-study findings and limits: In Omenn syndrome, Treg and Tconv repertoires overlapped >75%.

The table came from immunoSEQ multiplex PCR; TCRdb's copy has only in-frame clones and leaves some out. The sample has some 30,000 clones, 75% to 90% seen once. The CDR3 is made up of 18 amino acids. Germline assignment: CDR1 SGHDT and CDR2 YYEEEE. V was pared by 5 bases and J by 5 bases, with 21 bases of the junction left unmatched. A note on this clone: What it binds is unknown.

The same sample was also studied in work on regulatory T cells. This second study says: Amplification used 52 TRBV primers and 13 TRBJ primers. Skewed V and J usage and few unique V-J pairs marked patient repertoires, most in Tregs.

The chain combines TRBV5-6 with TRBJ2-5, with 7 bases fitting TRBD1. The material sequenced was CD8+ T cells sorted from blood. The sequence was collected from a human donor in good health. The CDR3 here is CASSYWTGYTSERETQYF. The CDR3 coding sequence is TGTGCCAGCAGTTACTGGACAGGTTATACATCAGAGCGGGAGACCCAGTACTTC. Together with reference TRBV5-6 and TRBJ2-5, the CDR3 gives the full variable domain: DAGVTQSPTHLIKTRGQQVTLRCSPKSGHDTVSWYQQALGQGPQFIFQYYEEEERQRGNFPDRFSGHQFPNYSSELNVNALLLGDSALYLCASSYWTGYTSERETQYFGPGTRLLVL.